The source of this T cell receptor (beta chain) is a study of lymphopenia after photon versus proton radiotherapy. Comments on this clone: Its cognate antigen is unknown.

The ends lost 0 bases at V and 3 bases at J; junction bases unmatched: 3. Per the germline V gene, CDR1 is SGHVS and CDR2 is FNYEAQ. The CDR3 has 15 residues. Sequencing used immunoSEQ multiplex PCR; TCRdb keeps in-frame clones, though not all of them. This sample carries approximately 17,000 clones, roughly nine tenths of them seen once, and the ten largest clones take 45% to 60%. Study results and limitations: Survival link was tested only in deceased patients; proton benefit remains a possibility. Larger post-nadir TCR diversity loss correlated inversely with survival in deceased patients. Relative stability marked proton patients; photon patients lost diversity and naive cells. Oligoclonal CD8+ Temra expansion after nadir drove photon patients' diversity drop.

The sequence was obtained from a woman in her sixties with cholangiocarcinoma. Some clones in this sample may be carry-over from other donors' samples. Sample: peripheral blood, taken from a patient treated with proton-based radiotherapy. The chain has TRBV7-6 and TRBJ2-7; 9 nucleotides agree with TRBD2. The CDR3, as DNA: TGTGCCAGCAGCTTAGCGGCTAGCGGGGTCTACGAGCAGTACTTC. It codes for CASSLAASGVYEQYF.